A single sample gave rise to the 5 T cell receptor beta chains below, sequenced in a study of shared T cell receptors in the human thymus. The assay was immunoSEQ multiplex PCR, and TCRdb's table has in-frame clones only and misses some. The sample contains some 700,000 clones, over 75% of which appear only once. Separately, the same data were catalogued under a study of human thymus T cells.

Sequenced sample: thymocytes. The source of these receptors is a boy under two years old with a congenital heart defect.

The chain uses TRBV29-1 and TRBJ1-2, with TRBD1 matching 7 bases. With 7 bases clipped from V and 0 bases from J, the junction kept 11 bases outside the gene matches. Germline V lookup: CDR1 SQVTM, CDR2 ANQGSEA. This CDR3 comprises 15 residues. The CDR3 sequence is CSAAVETGPNYGYTF. The CDR3, as DNA: TGCAGCGCCGCGGTAGAGACAGGGCCTAACTATGGCTACACCTTC.

This clone was picked up a small number of times. The chain has TRBV7-6 and TRBJ2-7, with 8 bases aligning to TRBD1. From germline, CDR1 is SGHVS and CDR2 FNYEAQ. V shed 7 bases, J shed 0 bases, and the junction held 5 bases outside the gene matches. The CDR3 contains 14 residues. CDR3: CASTQGASSYEQYF. The DNA for the CDR3 is TGTGCCAGCACCCAGGGGGCCTCCTCCTACGAGCAGTACTTC.

The chain has TRBV25-1 and TRBJ2-7; 8 bases are a match to TRBD2. Germline assignment: CDR1 MGHDK and CDR2 SYGVNS. V was clipped by 6 bases and J by 5 bases; unmatched bases: 12. CDR3 length: 15 amino acids. The CDR3 region has the DNA TGTGCCAGCAGCCCCCGGGGCGGGAGGTCCAACGAGCAGTACTTC. Translation gives CASSPRGGRSNEQYF.

The gene calls are TRBV19 and TRBJ1-5; D is perhaps TRBD1 (5 bases). Trimming pared 5 bases from V and 6 bases from J, leaving 20 bases between. The V gene's germline CDR1 is LNHDA and CDR2 SQIVND (reference sequence). The CDR3 runs to 16 residues. Here the CDR3 DNA reads TGTGCCAGTAGTTCCTCAAGGGTCGGGGGTTTTCAGCCCCAGCATTTT. Its translation is CASSSSRVGGFQPQHF.

V usage is TRBV7-2 and J usage is TRBJ2-1, with 11 bases lining up with TRBD2. This CDR3 comprises 15 residues. V shed 5 bases, J shed 6 bases, and the junction held 6 bases outside the gene matches. The V gene's germline CDR1 is SGHTA and CDR2 FQGNSA. The CDR3 region is CASSGPGTSGNEQFF. The CDR3 DNA follows: TGTGCCAGCAGCGGTCCGGGGACTAGCGGCAATGAGCAGTTCTTC.